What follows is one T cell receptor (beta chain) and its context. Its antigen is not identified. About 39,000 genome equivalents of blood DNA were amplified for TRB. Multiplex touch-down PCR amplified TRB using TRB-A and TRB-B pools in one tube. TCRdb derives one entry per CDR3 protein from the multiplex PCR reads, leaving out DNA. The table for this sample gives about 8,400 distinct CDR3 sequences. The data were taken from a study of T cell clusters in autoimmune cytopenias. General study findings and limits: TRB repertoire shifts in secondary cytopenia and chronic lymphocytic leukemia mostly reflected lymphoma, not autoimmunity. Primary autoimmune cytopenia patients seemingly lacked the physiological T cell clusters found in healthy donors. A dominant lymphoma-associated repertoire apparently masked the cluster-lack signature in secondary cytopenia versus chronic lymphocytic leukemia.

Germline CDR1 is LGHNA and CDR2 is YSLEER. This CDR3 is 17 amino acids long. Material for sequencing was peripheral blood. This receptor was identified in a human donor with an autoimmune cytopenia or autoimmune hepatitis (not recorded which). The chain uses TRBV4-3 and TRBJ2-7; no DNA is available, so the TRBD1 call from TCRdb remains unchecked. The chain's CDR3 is CASSQDGTGIRTHEQYF.